These T cell receptor beta chains were read from a single sample in a study of CD8 T cells in Susac syndrome. MiXCR, applied by TCRdb to the immunoSEQ multiplex PCR reads, yields one record per CDR3 protein. The table has about 180,000 distinct CDR3 sequences, approximately 94% seen once. Sequencing was carried out using CD4+ T cells from PBMCs. These TCRs come from a human donor with multiple sclerosis. Both conserved end residues are part of each CDR3. A D gene is named only where the DNA matches it firmly. Size is stated for part of the rows, as once, few or many counts, or as a class when the clone is expanded.

>TRBJ1-1|.|TRBV9|TRBD1
CASSVNDRGEAFF
TGTGCCAGCAGCGTAAATGACAGGGGAGAAGCTTTCTTT
>TRBJ1-1|.|TRBV3-1|.
CASTSLNTEAFF
TGTGCCAGCACCAGCCTGAACACTGAAGCTTTCTTT
>TRBJ1-6|.|TRBV5-6|.
CASSLGWGNSPLHF
TGTGCCAGCAGCTTGGGGTGGGGAAATTCACCCCTCCACTTT
>TRBJ1-5|.|TRBV6-6|TRBD1
CASSPYLDRADQPQHF
TGTGCCAGCAGTCCCTACTTAGACAGGGCAGATCAGCCCCAGCATTTT
>TRBJ2-1|.|TRBV7-6|.
CASSFGRDNEQFF
TGTGCCAGCAGCTTCGGACGCGACAATGAGCAGTTCTTC
>TRBJ1-6|once|TRBV30|.
CAWSTYSASALHF
TGTGCCTGGAGTACCTACAGTGCGTCGGCCCTCCACTTT
>TRBJ1-2|.|TRBV3-1|.
CASSQPTGGLHGYTF
TGTGCCAGCAGCCAACCCACGGGAGGGTTGCATGGCTACACCTTC
>TRBJ1-2|.|TRBV13|.
CASSFGHNNYGYTF
TGTGCCAGCAGCTTTGGCCACAACAACTATGGCTACACCTTC
>TRBJ2-5|.|TRBV6-6|TRBD2
CASSPGLAGGETQYF
TGTGCCAGCAGTCCGGGACTAGCGGGGGGAGAGACCCAGTACTTC
>TRBJ1-2|.|TRBV12-3/TRBV12-4|.
CASSPSTNSYGYTF
TGTGCCAGCAGCCCTTCAACGAACAGCTATGGCTACACCTTC
>TRBJ1-5|.|TRBV6-6|TRBD1
CASSEQGRRQPQHF
TGTGCCAGCAGCGAACAGGGGAGACGTCAGCCCCAGCATTTT
>TRBJ2-1|.|TRBV25-1|.
CASSAPWGGASDEQFF
TGTGCCAGCAGTGCTCCCTGGGGGGGGGCATCGGATGAGCAGTTCTTC
>TRBJ1-5|.|TRBV29-1|.
CSVAENSNQPQHF
TGCAGCGTTGCAGAAAATAGCAATCAGCCCCAGCATTTT
>TRBJ1-6|.|TRBV11-2|.
CASSFSVARARNSPLHF
TGTGCCAGCAGCTTCAGTGTGGCGAGGGCGCGAAATTCACCCCTCCACTTT